The 27 T cell receptor beta chains given below trace back to one sample, sequenced in a study of early T cells in non-severe SARS-CoV-2 infection. Each CDR3 protein is one row after TCRdb ran MiXCR on the 5' RACE reads. Here the sample spans more than 20,000 distinct CDR3 sequences, 5.3% being singletons. The material sequenced was whole blood. The source is an adult who was a healthcare worker with PCR-confirmed SARS-CoV-2 infection or an uninfected control (not recorded which).

This clonotype was recorded at least ten times. The rearrangement joins TRBV7-2 to TRBJ2-2; 11 bases align to TRBD2. Trimming at V came to 1 base and at J to 5 bases, leaving 3 bases not matched to a gene. From germline, CDR1 is SGHTA and CDR2 FQGNSA. This CDR3 spans 16 amino acids. The CDR3 DNA is TGTGCCAGCAGCTTAGGGGCTAGCGGGAGGACCGGGGAGCTGTTTTTT. Amino acids: CASSLGASGRTGELFF.

Only a few counts were recorded for this clonotype. The rearrangement links TRBV5-1 to TRBJ2-1; D perhaps matches TRBD1 (6 bases). Germline V lookup: CDR1 SGHRS, CDR2 YFSETQ. Trimming shortened V by 4 bases and J by 1 base, and 12 bases separated the two germline ends. The CDR3 is 15 residues long. This chain's CDR3 is CASSLQGSSYNEQFF. CDR3 coding DNA: TGCGCCAGCAGCCTACAGGGTAGTTCCTACAATGAGCAGTTCTTC.

This clonotype was picked up many times. This rearrangement joins TRBV14 to TRBJ1-1; D not resolved. The CDR3 is 13 residues long. Trimming cost V 2 bases and J 0 bases, with 4 bases left between them. Per germline, CDR1 SGHDN and CDR2 FVKESK. CDR3 sequence reads: CASSQSVNTEAFF. In DNA form, the CDR3 reads TGTGCCAGCAGCCAAAGTGTGAACACTGAAGCTTTCTTT.

This clonotype has only a few counts. The CDR3 nucleotides read TGTGCCAGCAGTTTACAGGGGGCTGTTTCCAGCTATGGCTACACCTTC. It yields the protein CASSLQGAVSSYGYTF. The chain has TRBV12-3 or TRBV12-4 and TRBJ1-2; 8 bases agree with TRBD1. The V gene end was trimmed by 2 bases and the J gene end by 4 bases; junction bases not matched to a gene: 9. CDR3 length equals 16 residues.

This clonotype was seen ten or more times. The gene calls are TRBV7-2 and TRBJ2-3; TRBD1 is a possible D gene (6 bases). CDR3 length: 14 residues. Trimming removed 7 bases from V and 3 bases from J, with 14 bases in between. Germline V gene lookup returns CDR1 SGHTA and CDR2 FQGNSA. The CDR3 protein is CASTWDTETDTQYF. In DNA form, the CDR3 reads TGTGCCAGCACCTGGGACACTGAGACAGATACGCAGTATTTT.

The table lists this clonotype with many counts. V gene TRBV12-3 or TRBV12-4 combines with J gene TRBJ2-5; TRBD1 aligns across 9 bases. V shed 6 bases, J shed 2 bases, and the junction held 1 base outside the gene matches. This CDR3 comprises 13 residues. CDR3 in amino acids: CASSGTGQETQYF. CDR3 DNA: TGTGCCAGCAGCGGGACAGGGCAAGAGACCCAGTACTTC.

The table lists this clonotype with many counts. The V and J genes are TRBV10-3 and TRBJ1-3, with TRBD1 matching 8 bases. This CDR3 has 15 amino acids. The germline V gene encodes CDR1 ENHRY and CDR2 SYGVKD. The ends lost 10 bases at V and 4 bases at J; junction bases unmatched: 12. The DNA for the CDR3 is TGTGCCACCGGGGGGACAGGAACGAACGGAAACACCATATATTTT. Its translation is CATGGTGTNGNTIYF.

This clonotype was recorded many times. This chain joins TRBV28 and TRBJ2-6; tentatively, D is TRBD1 (6 bases). Trimming cost V 6 bases and J 0 bases, with 15 bases left between them. The CDR3 length is 17 residues. CDR1 and CDR2 (germline): MDHEN, SYDVKM. The CDR3 loop reads CASSPQTGGSGANVLTF. In DNA, the CDR3 is TGTGCCAGCAGCCCCCAGACAGGTGGCTCTGGGGCCAACGTCCTGACTTTC. Complete variable domain (other parts from reference TRBV28 and TRBJ2-6): DVKVTQSSRYLVKRTGEKVFLECVQDMDHENMFWYRQDPGLGLRLIYFSYDVKMKEKGDIPEGYSVSREKKERFSLILESASTNQTSMYLCASSPQTGGSGANVLTFGAGSRLTVL.

This clonotype turned up a few times. This chain connects TRBV20-1 to TRBJ1-2, with a possible D match to TRBD1 (6 bases). V lost 5 bases, J lost 1 base, and 23 bases lay in between. The CDR3 is made up of 17 amino acids. CDR1 is DFQATT and CDR2 is SNEGSKA in the germline V gene (reference sequence). The CDR3 protein is CSAVLTGHLPNNYGYTF. The CDR3 bases are TGCAGTGCTGTCCTGACAGGCCACTTACCTAATAACTATGGCTACACCTTC.

This clonotype came up many times. The chain uses TRBV4-2 and TRBJ2-1, with 8 bases matching TRBD2. The V segment lost 0 bases and the J segment 0 bases; nucleotides outside the gene matches: 7. Germline V gene sequence: CDR1 LGHNA, CDR2 YNFKEQ. CDR3 length: 18 amino acids. In nucleotides, the CDR3 is TGTGCCAGCAGCCAAGAAGGTAGCGGGAACCCCTCCTACAATGAGCAGTTCTTC. Translation: CASSQEGSGNPSYNEQFF.

The chain recombines TRBV29-1 with TRBJ2-1; possible D gene TRBD2, 6 bases. Trimming took off 7 bases at V and 0 bases at J, with 16 bases between the two ends. The germline CDR1 and CDR2 sequences are SQVTM and ANQGSEA. The CDR3 totals 15 residues. CDR3 in amino acids: CSASGTGSSYNEQFF. CDR3 sequence (DNA): TGCAGCGCCTCCGGGACTGGGAGCTCCTACAATGAGCAGTTCTTC.

There are a few counts of this clonotype. The chain is built from TRBV6-2 or TRBV6-3 and TRBJ2-1; no clear D. V was clipped by 5 bases and J by 3 bases, with 8 bases between them. Germline values: CDR1 MNHEY, CDR2 SVGEGT. The CDR3 extends over 13 amino acids. DNA of the CDR3: TGTGCCAGCAGTCCCCGGGTCTACAATGAGCAGTTCTTC. Translated: CASSPRVYNEQFF.

This clonotype has only a few counts. This chain joins TRBV4-3 and TRBJ2-1; 8 nucleotides match TRBD2. CDR1 and CDR2 (germline): LGHNA, YSLEER. The V and J ends lost 4 bases and 5 bases, in that order; junction bases with no gene match: 7. The CDR3 consists of 15 residues. The CDR3 DNA follows: TGCGCCAGCAGCCCTACGACTAGCGTTAACAATGAGCAGTTCTTC. Amino acids: CASSPTTSVNNEQFF.

On this clonotype: A read error is possible here, since a much larger clone lies one base away. This rearrangement joins TRBV29-1 to TRBJ2-3; unclear D gene. The V gene lost 0 bases and the J gene lost 11 bases, with 12 bases spanning the gap. The CDR3 has 12 amino acids. Germline CDR1 SQVTM, CDR2 ANQGSEA. The CDR3 DNA sequence: TGCAGCGTTGAAGATCGGACCCATGGGCAGTATTTT. This codes for CSVEDRTHGQYF.

The chain combines TRBV12-3 or TRBV12-4 with TRBJ1-2; D gene unclear. V shed 1 base and J shed 8 bases, with 11 bases lying between them. This CDR3 spans 13 amino acids. The CDR3 sequence: CASSLGEGYGYTF. CDR3 coding DNA: TGTGCCAGCAGTTTAGGCGAAGGGTACGGCTACACCTTC.

The chain couples TRBV6-5 to TRBJ2-1, with TRBD1 matching over 7 bases. The CDR3 contains 15 residues. Trimming cost V 5 bases and J 7 bases; bases outside gene matches: 11. Germline CDR1 is MNHEY and CDR2 is SVGAGI. The DNA for the CDR3 is TGTGCCAGCAGTAACCTCGGGACAGCCGAAAATGAGCAGTTCTTC. It specifies CASSNLGTAENEQFF.

The chain uses TRBV30 and TRBJ2-2, with D possibly being TRBD1 or TRBD2 (5 bases each). There are 15 residues in the CDR3. V was cut by 5 bases and J by 4 bases, with 17 bases left in between. Germline-derived CDR1 and CDR2 are GTSNPN and SVGIG (reference sequence). The CDR3 sequence is CAWGDRDLLTGELFF. CDR3 in DNA: TGTGCCTGGGGGGACCGGGATCTACTCACCGGGGAGCTGTTTTTT.

This clonotype was picked up many times. The rearrangement uses TRBV12-3 or TRBV12-4 and TRBJ2-3; 9 bases match TRBD2. CDR3 size: 15 residues. The trim removed 5 bases at V and 5 bases at J, leaving 8 bases unmatched. CDR3 amino acids: CASSPGGRAGDTQYF. CDR3 DNA sequence: TGTGCCAGCAGTCCCGGCGGGAGGGCCGGAGATACGCAGTATTTT.

This clonotype has a count of ten or more. This chain links TRBV7-2 with TRBJ1-1; D perhaps matches TRBD1 (6 bases). The CDR3 is 16 residues long. The V gene's germline CDR1 is SGHTA and CDR2 FQGNSA. Trimming shortened V by 4 bases and J by 6 bases, and 21 bases separated the two germline ends. This CDR3 reads CASSSNSGAKTPEAFF. In DNA, the CDR3 is TGTGCCAGCAGCTCCAATTCAGGGGCTAAAACCCCTGAAGCTTTCTTT. Together with reference TRBV7-2 and TRBJ1-1, the CDR3 gives the full variable domain: GAGVSQSPSNKVTEKGKDVELRCDPISGHTALYWYRQSLGQGLEFLIYFQGNSAPDKSGLPSDRFSAERTGGSVSTLTIQRTQQEDSAVYLCASSSNSGAKTPEAFFGQGTRLTVV.

The chain carries TRBV11-2 and TRBJ2-2; D remains unclear. Germline-derived CDR1 and CDR2 are SGHAT and FQNNGV. Between the trimmed V and J ends, which lost 3 bases and 3 bases, there was a span of 8 bases. The CDR3 loop spans 14 amino acids. The CDR3 DNA sequence: TGTGCCAGCAGCTTCGACGGATACACCGGGGAGCTGTTTTTT. Protein: CASSFDGYTGELFF.

This clonotype was picked up many times. The chain is built from TRBV4-3 and TRBJ2-7; D is possibly TRBD2 (6 bases). This CDR3 contains 15 residues. Germline V CDR1 and CDR2: LGHNA, YSLEER. Trimming pared 1 base from V and 6 bases from J, leaving 16 bases between. CDR3 sequence reads: CASSQARGQTGEQYF. As DNA, the CDR3 is TGCGCCAGCAGCCAAGCGCGGGGTCAGACGGGCGAGCAGTACTTC.

This clonotype was counted a few times. J is TRBJ2-1 and V is TRBV4-1; 9 bases are a match to TRBD1. Germline CDR1 reads MGHRA; CDR2 reads YSYEKL. V gave up 6 bases and J gave up 6 bases; unmatched junction bases: 9. There are 15 residues in the CDR3. The CDR3 reads CASSRTGTGLNEQFF. CDR3 nucleotides: TGCGCCAGCAGTCGAACCGGGACAGGGCTCAATGAGCAGTTCTTC.

This clonotype was detected many times. The chain uses TRBV6-2 or TRBV6-3 and TRBJ1-2; a possible D gene is TRBD1 (6 bases). The CDR3 runs to 14 residues. The V end lost 1 base, the J end lost 8 bases, and 14 bases lay between the germline ends. Germline-derived CDR1 and CDR2 are MNHEY and SVGEGT. The CDR3 spells CASSYWTEAPGYTF. Here the CDR3 DNA reads TGTGCCAGCAGTTACTGGACAGAGGCTCCGGGCTACACCTTC.

This clonotype was counted many times. V is TRBV6-6 and J is TRBJ2-5; TRBD1 is a possible D gene (5 bases). The germline V gene encodes CDR1 MNHNY and CDR2 SVGAGI (reference sequence). V was trimmed by 7 bases and J by 2 bases, leaving 17 bases between them. This CDR3 is 15 amino acids long. CDR3 residues: CASTRGSGVQETQYF. CDR3 sequence (DNA): TGTGCCAGCACAAGGGGTTCCGGAGTACAAGAGACCCAGTACTTC.

The sample holds a few counts of this clonotype. The chain recombines TRBV10-3 with TRBJ1-5; the D gene is possibly TRBD1 (6 bases). Between the trimmed V and J ends, which lost 0 bases and 6 bases, there was a span of 12 bases. In germline, CDR1 is ENHRY, CDR2 SYGVKD. There are 15 residues in the CDR3. The chain's CDR3 is CAISESSQGSQPQHF. The CDR3 DNA reads as TGTGCCATCAGTGAGTCATCCCAGGGGAGTCAGCCCCAGCATTTT.

The chain links TRBV4-1 to TRBJ2-7; TRBD2 matches 12 bases. The CDR3 sequence is 13 residues long. Germline V gives CDR1 MGHRA, CDR2 YSYEKL. The V and J ends lost 3 bases and 6 bases, in that order; junction bases with no gene match: 0. The CDR3 sequence: CASSQGLAGEQYV. The CDR3 region has the DNA TGCGCCAGCAGCCAGGGACTAGCGGGCGAGCAGTACGTC.

By frequency in the sample, this clonotype is medium-sized (0.01 to 0.1%). The rearrangement uses TRBV20-1 and TRBJ2-7; D is unclear. The CDR3 loop spans 14 amino acids. The V end was cut by 2 bases, the J end by 2 bases, with 13 bases between. Germline V gene data show CDR1 as DFQATT and CDR2 as SNEGSKA (reference sequence). Written as DNA, the CDR3 is TGCAGTGCTAGAAGCGCGTCGTCAGCCTACGAGCAGTACTTC. It yields the protein CSARSASSAYEQYF.